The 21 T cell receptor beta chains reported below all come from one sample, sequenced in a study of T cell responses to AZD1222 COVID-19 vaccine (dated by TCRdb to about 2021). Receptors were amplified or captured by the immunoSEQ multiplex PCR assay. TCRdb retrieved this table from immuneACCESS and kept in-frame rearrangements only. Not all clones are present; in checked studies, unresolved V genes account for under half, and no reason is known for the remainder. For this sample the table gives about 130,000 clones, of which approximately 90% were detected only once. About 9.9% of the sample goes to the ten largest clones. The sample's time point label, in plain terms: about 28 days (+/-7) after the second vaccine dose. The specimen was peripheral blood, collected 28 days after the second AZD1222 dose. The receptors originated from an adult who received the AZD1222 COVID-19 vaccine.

The DNA of the CDR3 is TGTGCCAGCTCATCAGGGACAGGGATTGGAAACACCATATATTTT. Translated: CASSSGTGIGNTIYF. This sequence joins TRBV18 and TRBJ1-3; 9 positions agree with TRBD1. The J segment lost 3 bases and the V segment lost 5 bases, leaving 5 bases of the junction unmatched. The CDR3 sequence is 15 residues long. CDR1 is KGHSH and CDR2 is LQKENI in the germline V gene.

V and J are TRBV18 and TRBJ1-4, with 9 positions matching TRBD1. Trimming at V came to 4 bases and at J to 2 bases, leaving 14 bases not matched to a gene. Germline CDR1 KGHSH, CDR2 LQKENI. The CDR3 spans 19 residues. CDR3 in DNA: TGTGCCAGCTCACAACTCCCGCCGACAGGGGGAGGGACTAATGAAAAACTGTTTTTT. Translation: CASSQLPPTGGGTNEKLFF.

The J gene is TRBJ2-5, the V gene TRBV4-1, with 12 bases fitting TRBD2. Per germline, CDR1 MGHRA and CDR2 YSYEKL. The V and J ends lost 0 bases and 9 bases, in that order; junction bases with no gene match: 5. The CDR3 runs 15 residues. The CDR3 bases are TGCGCCAGCAGCCAAGATTGGCTAGCGGGGGGGCCCCAGTACTTC. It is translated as CASSQDWLAGGPQYF.

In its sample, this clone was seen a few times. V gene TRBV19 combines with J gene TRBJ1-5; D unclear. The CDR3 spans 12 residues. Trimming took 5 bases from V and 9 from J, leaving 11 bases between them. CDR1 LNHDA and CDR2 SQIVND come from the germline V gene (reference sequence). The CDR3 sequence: CASSPRTGPQHF. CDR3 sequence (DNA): TGTGCCAGTAGTCCGCGCACTGGGCCCCAGCATTTT.

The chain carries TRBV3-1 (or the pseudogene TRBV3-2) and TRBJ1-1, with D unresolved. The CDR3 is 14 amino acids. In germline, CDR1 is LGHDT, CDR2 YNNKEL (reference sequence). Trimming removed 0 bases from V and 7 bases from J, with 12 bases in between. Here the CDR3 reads CASSQEGRPYEAFF. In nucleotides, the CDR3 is TGTGCCAGCAGCCAAGAAGGCAGGCCGTATGAAGCTTTCTTT.

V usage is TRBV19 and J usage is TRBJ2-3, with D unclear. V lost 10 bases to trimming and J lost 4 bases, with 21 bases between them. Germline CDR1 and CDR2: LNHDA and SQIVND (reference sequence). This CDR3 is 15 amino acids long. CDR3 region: CATKSALSWADTQYF. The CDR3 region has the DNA TGTGCCACTAAGTCGGCACTATCCTGGGCAGATACGCAGTATTTT.

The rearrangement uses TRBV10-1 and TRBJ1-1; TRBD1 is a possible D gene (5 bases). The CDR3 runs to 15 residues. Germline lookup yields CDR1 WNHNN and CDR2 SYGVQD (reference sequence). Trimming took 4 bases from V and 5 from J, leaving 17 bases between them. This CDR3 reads CASSVSAGRETEAFF. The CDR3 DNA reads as TGCGCCAGCAGTGTATCCGCCGGCAGGGAGACTGAAGCTTTCTTT.

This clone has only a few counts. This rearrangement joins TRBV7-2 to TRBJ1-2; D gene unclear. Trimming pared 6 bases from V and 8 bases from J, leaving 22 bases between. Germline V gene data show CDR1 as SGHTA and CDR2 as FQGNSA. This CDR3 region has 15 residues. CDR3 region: CASRSGLVQALGYTF. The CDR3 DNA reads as TGTGCCAGCAGATCGGGCCTCGTTCAGGCTCTAGGCTACACCTTC.

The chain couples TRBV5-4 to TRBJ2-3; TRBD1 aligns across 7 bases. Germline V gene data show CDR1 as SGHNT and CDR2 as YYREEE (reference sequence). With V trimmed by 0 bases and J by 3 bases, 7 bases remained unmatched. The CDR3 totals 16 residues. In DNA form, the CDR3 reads TGTGCCAGCAGCTTGGGAGGGGAGACAGGGACAGATACGCAGTATTTT. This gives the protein CASSLGGETGTDTQYF.

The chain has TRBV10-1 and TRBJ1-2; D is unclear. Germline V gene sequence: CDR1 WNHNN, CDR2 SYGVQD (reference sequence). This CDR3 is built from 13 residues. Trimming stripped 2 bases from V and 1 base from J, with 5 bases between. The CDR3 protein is CASSERYNYGYTF. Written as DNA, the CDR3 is TGCGCCAGCAGTGAGCGATATAACTATGGCTACACCTTC.

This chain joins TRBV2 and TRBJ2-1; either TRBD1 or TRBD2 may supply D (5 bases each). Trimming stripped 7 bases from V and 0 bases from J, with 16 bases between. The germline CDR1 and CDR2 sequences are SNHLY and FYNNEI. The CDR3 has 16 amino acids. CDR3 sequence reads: CASTPPGRRSYNEQFF. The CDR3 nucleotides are TGTGCCAGCACCCCCCCGGGACGCCGCTCCTACAATGAGCAGTTCTTC.

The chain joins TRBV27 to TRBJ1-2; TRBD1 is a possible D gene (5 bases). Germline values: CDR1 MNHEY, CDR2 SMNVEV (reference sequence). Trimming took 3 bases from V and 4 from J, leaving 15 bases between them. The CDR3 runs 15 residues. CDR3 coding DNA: TGTGCCAGCAGTTTCGGCCAGGGAGGATTCTATGGCTACACCTTC. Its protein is CASSFGQGGFYGYTF.

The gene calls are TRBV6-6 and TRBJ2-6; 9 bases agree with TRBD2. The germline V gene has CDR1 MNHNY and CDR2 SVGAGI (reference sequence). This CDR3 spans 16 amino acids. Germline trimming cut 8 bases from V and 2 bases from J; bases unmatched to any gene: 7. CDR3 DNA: TGTGCCAGCGGGGATAGCGGGGGCGCTGGGGCCAACGTCCTGACTTTC. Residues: CASGDSGGAGANVLTF.

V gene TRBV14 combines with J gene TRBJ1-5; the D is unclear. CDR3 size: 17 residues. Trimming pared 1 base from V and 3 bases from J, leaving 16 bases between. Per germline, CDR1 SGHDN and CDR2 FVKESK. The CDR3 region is CASSQASRGIINQPQHF. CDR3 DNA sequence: TGTGCCAGCAGCCAAGCCTCACGGGGTATCATCAATCAGCCCCAGCATTTT.

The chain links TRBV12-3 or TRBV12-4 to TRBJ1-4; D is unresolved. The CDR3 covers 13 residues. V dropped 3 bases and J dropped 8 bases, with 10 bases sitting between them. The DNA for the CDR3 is TGTGCCAGCAGTTTGTTGGAACTCGAAAAACTGTTTTTT. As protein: CASSLLELEKLFF.

CDR3 residues: CATTLRGQTFGNQPQHF. CDR3 nucleotide sequence: TGTGCCACCACGCTGAGGGGACAGACCTTCGGGAATCAGCCCCAGCATTTT. The chain joins TRBV19 to TRBJ1-5; 7 nucleotides match TRBD1. V shed 10 bases, J shed 4 bases, and the junction held 19 bases outside the gene matches. Germline V gene sequence: CDR1 LNHDA, CDR2 SQIVND (reference sequence). The CDR3 has 17 amino acids.

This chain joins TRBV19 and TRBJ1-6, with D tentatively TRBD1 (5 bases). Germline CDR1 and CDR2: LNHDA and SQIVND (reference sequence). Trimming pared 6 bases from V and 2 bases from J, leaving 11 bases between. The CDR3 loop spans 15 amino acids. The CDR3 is CASSYGQTYNSPLHF. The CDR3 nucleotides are TGTGCCAGTAGCTACGGACAAACCTATAATTCACCCCTCCACTTT.

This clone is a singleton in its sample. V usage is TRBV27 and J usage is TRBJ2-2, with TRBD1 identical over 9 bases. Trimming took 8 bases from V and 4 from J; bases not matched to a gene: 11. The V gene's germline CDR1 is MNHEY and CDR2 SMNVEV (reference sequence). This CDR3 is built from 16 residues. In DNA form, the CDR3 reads TGTGCCAGCTTCCTTCGTGGGACAGGGCCCACCGGGGAGCTGTTTTTT. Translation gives CASFLRGTGPTGELFF.

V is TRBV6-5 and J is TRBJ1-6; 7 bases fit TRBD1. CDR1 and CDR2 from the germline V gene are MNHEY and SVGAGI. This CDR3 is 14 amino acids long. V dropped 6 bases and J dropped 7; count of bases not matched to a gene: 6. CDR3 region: CASRTGSGNSPLHF. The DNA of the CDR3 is TGTGCCAGCAGGACAGGGTCTGGGAATTCACCCCTCCACTTT.

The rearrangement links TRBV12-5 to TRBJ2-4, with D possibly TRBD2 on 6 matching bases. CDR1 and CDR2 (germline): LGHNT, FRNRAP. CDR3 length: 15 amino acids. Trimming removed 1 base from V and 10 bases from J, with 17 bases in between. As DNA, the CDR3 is TGTGCTAGTGGTTTGGGCCTTCCGGGAGTAACGATTCAGTACTTC. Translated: CASGLGLPGVTIQYF. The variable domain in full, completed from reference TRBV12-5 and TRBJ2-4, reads DARVTQTPRHKVTEMGQEVTMRCQPILGHNTVFWYRQTMMQGLELLAYFRNRAPLDDSGMPKDRFSAEMPDATLATLKIQPSEPRDSAVYFCASGLGLPGVTIQYFGAGTRLSVL.

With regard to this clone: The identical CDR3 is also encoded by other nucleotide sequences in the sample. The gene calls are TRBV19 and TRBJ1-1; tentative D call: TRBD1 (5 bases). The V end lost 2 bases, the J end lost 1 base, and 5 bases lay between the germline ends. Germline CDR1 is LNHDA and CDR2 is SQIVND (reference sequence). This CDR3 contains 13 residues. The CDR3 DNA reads TGTGCCAGTAGTATAACAGGGAACACTGAAGCTTTCTTT. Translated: CASSITGNTEAFF.